These 24 T cell receptor beta chains came from one sample sequenced in a study of CD8+ T cells in alopecia areata. Investigators isolated RNA and reverse transcribed it into cDNA to act as the sequencing template. TCRdb's copy holds only in-frame clones and misses some; the assay was immunoSEQ multiplex PCR. The table includes about 210,000 clones, more than 55% detected once. Treatment: oral pan-JAK inhibitor, 5-10 mg twice daily. The starting material was CD4+ T cells sorted from blood, obtained at week 44, from a patient treated with tofacitinib. Receptors were obtained from a human donor with alopecia areata.

This clone was counted only a few times. The CDR3 nucleotides are TGCGCCAGCAGCCAAGTCTTCACGGATGGCTACACCTTC. Translating gives CASSQVFTDGYTF. The chain joins TRBV4-1 to TRBJ1-2, with unresolved D. V gave up 1 base and J gave up 6 bases, with 9 bases separating them. Germline V gene lookup returns CDR1 MGHRA and CDR2 YSYEKL. CDR3 length: 13 residues.

J is TRBJ1-2 and V is TRBV5-4; 8 bases agree with TRBD1. The ends lost 5 bases at V and 5 bases at J; junction bases unmatched: 17. CDR1 is SGHNT, CDR2 YYREEE, per germline (reference sequence). The length of the CDR3 is 17 residues. CDR3 protein: CASREDRAHFNSYGYTF. CDR3 coding DNA: TGTGCCAGCAGGGAGGACAGGGCACACTTCAACTCTTATGGCTACACCTTC.

This chain links TRBV4-3 with TRBJ2-7; D unclear. The CDR3 spans 13 residues. Germline-derived CDR1 and CDR2 are LGHNA and YSLEER. With 0 bases removed from V and 3 bases from J, the gap between germline ends came to 6 bases. CDR3 bases: TGCGCCAGCAGCCAAGATTTGGGCTACGAGCAGTACTTC. Amino acid sequence: CASSQDLGYEQYF.

The chain has TRBV11-2 and TRBJ1-6; D possibly corresponds to TRBD1 (5 bases). V was cut by 3 bases and J by 8 bases, with 14 bases left in between. This CDR3 comprises 15 residues. Germline V lookup: CDR1 SGHAT, CDR2 FQNNGV. The CDR3 DNA sequence: TGTGCCAGCAGCTTGGTGGTCAGGGAGTATTCACCCCTCCACTTT. Protein: CASSLVVREYSPLHF.

The rearrangement joins TRBV13 to TRBJ2-6; D perhaps matches TRBD2 (6 bases). The ends were cut back, 2 bases at V and 6 bases at J, with 11 bases in the middle. Germline V lookup: CDR1 PRHDT, CDR2 FYEKMQ (reference sequence). This CDR3 comprises 15 residues. The CDR3 DNA follows: TGTGCCAGCAGCTTACCGGGACTGAAGGCCAACGTCCTGACTTTC. Protein: CASSLPGLKANVLTF.

The genes are TRBV29-1 and TRBJ2-1; 10 bases align to TRBD1. Unmatched junction bases numbered 4, after V lost 4 bases and J lost 4 bases. Germline CDR1 is SQVTM and CDR2 is ANQGSEA. The CDR3 spans 14 residues. CDR3 nucleotide sequence: TGCAGCGTTGTAGGACAGGGGGGGTACAATGAGCAGTTCTTC. This translates into CSVVGQGGYNEQFF.

The chain has TRBV7-6 and TRBJ1-2; TRBD1 might be the D (5 bases). V lost 5 bases and J 6 bases, leaving 13 bases between the germline ends. Germline CDR1 and CDR2: SGHVS and FNYEAQ. This CDR3 is built from 13 residues. As DNA, the CDR3 is TGTGCCAGCAGCCCCTCCCTGGGGGATGGCTACACCTTC. Translated, it gives CASSPSLGDGYTF.

This clone was detected only a few times. The genes are TRBV4-3 and TRBJ2-1, with 7 bases aligning to TRBD2. CDR1 LGHNA and CDR2 YSLEER come from the germline V gene. This CDR3 spans 14 amino acids. Unmatched junction bases numbered 6, after V lost 3 bases and J lost 7 bases. The CDR3 region is CASSHSGGFNEQFF. The CDR3 region has the DNA TGCGCCAGCAGCCATTCCGGGGGGTTTAATGAGCAGTTCTTC.

This chain links TRBV5-6 with TRBJ1-5; D ambiguous. The CDR3 runs to 14 residues. V lost 0 bases and J 4 bases, leaving 8 bases between the germline ends. Per the germline V gene, CDR1 is SGHDT and CDR2 is YYEEEE. CDR3 coding DNA: TGTGCCAGCAGCTTGGCCCACCGGAATCAGCCCCAGCATTTT. Translation gives CASSLAHRNQPQHF.

The V gene is TRBV6-5, the J gene TRBJ2-1, with 7 nucleotides matching TRBD1. Germline V lookup: CDR1 MNHEY, CDR2 SVGAGI. The CDR3 sequence is 15 residues long. V shed 6 bases and J 6 bases; nucleotides not matched to a gene: 11. CDR3 sequence reads: CASRETGKNSNEQFF. CDR3 DNA sequence: TGTGCCAGCAGGGAGACAGGGAAGAATAGCAATGAGCAGTTCTTC.

The rearrangement links TRBV10-3 to TRBJ1-5, with TRBD1 matching over 8 bases. CDR1 is ENHRY and CDR2 is SYGVKD in the germline V gene. The CDR3 length is 13 residues. Germline trimming cut 6 bases from V and 7 bases from J; bases unmatched to any gene: 5. CDR3 DNA: TGTGCCATCAGAACAGGGGGGGACCAGCCCCAGCATTTT. Residues: CAIRTGGDQPQHF.

This chain links TRBV5-1 with TRBJ2-1; no reliable D call. V was cut by 4 bases and J by 0 bases, with 17 bases left in between. The CDR3 consists of 17 residues. The germline gives CDR1 SGHRS, CDR2 YFSETQ. This CDR3 reads CASSPNGGAHSYNEQFF. The CDR3 DNA reads as TGCGCCAGCAGCCCAAACGGTGGCGCCCACTCCTACAATGAGCAGTTCTTC.

This chain links TRBV29-1 with TRBJ1-4; no clear D gene. V shed 4 bases and J shed 5 bases, with 17 bases lying between them. This CDR3 is built from 15 residues. Per germline, CDR1 SQVTM and CDR2 ANQGSEA. The CDR3 DNA reads TGCAGCGTTGGTGATTCTGGGAGCAAGAATGAAAAACTGTTTTTT. Its translation: CSVGDSGSKNEKLFF.

The J gene is TRBJ1-1, the V gene TRBV29-1; D unresolved. The CDR3 length is 13 residues. V lost 4 bases to trimming and J lost 0 bases, with 9 bases between them. Germline V gives CDR1 SQVTM, CDR2 ANQGSEA. CDR3 DNA: TGCAGCGTTGCCCCGACAATGAACACTGAAGCTTTCTTT. Translated: CSVAPTMNTEAFF. The complete variable domain, with remaining parts taken from reference TRBV29-1 and TRBJ1-1, reads SAVISQKPSRDICQRGTSLTIQCQVDSQVTMMFWYRQQPGQSLTLIATANQGSEATYESGFVIDKFPISRPNLTFSTLTVSNMSPEDSSIYLCSVAPTMNTEAFFGQGTRLTVV.

This clone was recorded a few times. The chain links TRBV10-3 to TRBJ1-2; no clear D gene. This CDR3 region has 13 residues. The germline gives CDR1 ENHRY, CDR2 SYGVKD. The V end lost 4 bases, the J end lost 4 bases, and 10 bases lay between the germline ends. The CDR3 DNA reads as TGTGCCATCAGTGGGAACTGGCTCTATGGCTACACCTTC. It translates to CAISGNWLYGYTF.

The genes are TRBV29-1 and TRBJ1-4; D is unclear. The germline gives CDR1 SQVTM, CDR2 ANQGSEA. V lost 2 bases and J 8 bases, leaving 6 bases between the germline ends. This CDR3 comprises 11 residues. The CDR3 DNA is TGCAGCGTTGAATCGGGGGAAAAACTGTTTTTT. Residues: CSVESGEKLFF.

The gene calls are TRBV7-2 and TRBJ2-4; D is perhaps TRBD2 (5 bases). V was pared by 5 bases and J by 8 bases, with 16 bases between. Germline V lookup: CDR1 SGHTA, CDR2 FQGNSA. CDR3 size: 14 residues. The chain's CDR3 is CASSPDLRADIQYF. In DNA, the CDR3 is TGTGCCAGCAGCCCGGACTTAAGGGCGGACATTCAGTACTTC.

Concerning this clone: The junction differs from germline at one of its ends, possibly a read error. This sequence joins TRBV29-1 and TRBJ1-2; the D is unclear. This CDR3 comprises 9 residues. Germline V gives CDR1 SQVTM, CDR2 ANQGSEA. For the CDR3, the DNA is TGCAGCGTTGAAGAGACGGTAGATTTC. As protein: CSVEETVDF.

The gene calls are TRBV6-4 and TRBJ1-2, with D uncertain. Germline V gene data show CDR1 as MRHNA and CDR2 as SNTAGT. This CDR3 is 13 amino acids long. V shed 1 base and J shed 7 bases, with 10 bases lying between them. Here the CDR3 DNA reads TGTGCCAGCAGTGACTACGGCATGGGTGGCTACACCTTC. Amino acids: CASSDYGMGGYTF.

This clone occurred a few times. J is TRBJ1-5 and V is TRBV7-2; possibly TRBD1 for D (6 bases). The CDR3 consists of 16 residues. CDR1 and CDR2 from the germline V gene are SGHTA and FQGNSA. Trimming removed 5 bases at V and 5 bases at J, with 19 bases between. In DNA form, the CDR3 reads TGTGCCAGCAGCCAGGGGACGGGACTTTCGTATCAGCCCCAGCATTTT. Translated: CASSQGTGLSYQPQHF.

The CDR3 DNA reads TGTGCCAGCAGCTTAGATGCGAACACAGATACGCAGTATTTT. Amino acid sequence: CASSLDANTDTQYF. The V call is TRBV7-2, the J call TRBJ2-3; D gene ambiguous. Germline V gene data show CDR1 as SGHTA and CDR2 as FQGNSA. This CDR3 is 14 amino acids long. V dropped 1 base and J dropped 2 bases, with 7 bases sitting between them. The full variable domain, its missing parts supplied by reference TRBV7-2 and TRBJ2-3, is GAGVSQSPSNKVTEKGKDVELRCDPISGHTALYWYRQSLGQGLEFLIYFQGNSAPDKSGLPSDRFSAERTGGSVSTLTIQRTQQEDSAVYLCASSLDANTDTQYFGPGTRLTVL.

CDR3 loop: CSVDPVVAPQYF. The CDR3 DNA reads TGCAGCGTGGACCCCGTTGTAGCTCCCCAGTACTTC. The J gene is TRBJ2-5, the V gene TRBV29-1; D call uncertain. Trimming removed 6 bases at V and 9 bases at J, with 17 bases between. CDR1 and CDR2 (germline): SQVTM, ANQGSEA. The CDR3 loop spans 12 amino acids. Together with reference TRBV29-1 and TRBJ2-5, the CDR3 gives the full variable domain: SAVISQKPSRDICQRGTSLTIQCQVDSQVTMMFWYRQQPGQSLTLIATANQGSEATYESGFVIDKFPISRPNLTFSTLTVSNMSPEDSSIYLCSVDPVVAPQYFGPGTRLLVL.

The chain combines TRBV5-1 with TRBJ1-2; TRBD1 agrees at 12 bases. V was clipped by 0 bases and J by 6 bases; unmatched bases: 3. The CDR3 is 15 amino acids. Germline-derived CDR1 and CDR2 are SGHRS and YFSETQ. This CDR3 reads CASSLAGQGANGYTF. Written as DNA, the CDR3 is TGCGCCAGCAGCTTGGCGGGACAGGGGGCTAATGGCTACACCTTC.

This chain uses TRBV4-2 with TRBJ1-1, with D possibly TRBD1 on 5 matching bases. Germline V gene sequence: CDR1 LGHNA, CDR2 YNFKEQ. The CDR3 spans 15 residues. V was shortened by 4 bases and J by 5 bases, with 17 bases between the two germline ends. Here the CDR3 reads CASSPSGGGRTEAFF. The DNA of the CDR3 is TGTGCCAGCAGCCCCTCCGGGGGAGGCAGGACTGAAGCTTTCTTT.